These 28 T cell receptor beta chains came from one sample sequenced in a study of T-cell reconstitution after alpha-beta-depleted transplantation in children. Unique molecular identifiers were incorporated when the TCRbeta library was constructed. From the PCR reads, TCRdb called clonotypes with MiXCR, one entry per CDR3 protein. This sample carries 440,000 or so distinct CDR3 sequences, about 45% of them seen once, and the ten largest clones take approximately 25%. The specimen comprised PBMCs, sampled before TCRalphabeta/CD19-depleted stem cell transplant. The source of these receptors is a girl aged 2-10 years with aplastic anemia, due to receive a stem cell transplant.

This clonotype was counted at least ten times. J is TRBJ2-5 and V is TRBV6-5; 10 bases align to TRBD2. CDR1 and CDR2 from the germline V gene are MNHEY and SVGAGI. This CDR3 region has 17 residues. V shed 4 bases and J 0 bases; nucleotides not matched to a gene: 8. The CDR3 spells CASSFLRSGGYQETQYF. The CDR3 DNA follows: TGTGCCAGCAGTTTTCTCCGTAGCGGGGGGTACCAAGAGACCCAGTACTTC.

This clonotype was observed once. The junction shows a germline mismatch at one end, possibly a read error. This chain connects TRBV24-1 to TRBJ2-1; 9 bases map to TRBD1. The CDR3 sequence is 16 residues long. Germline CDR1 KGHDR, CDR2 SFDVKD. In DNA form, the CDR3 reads TGTGGCACCAGTGATAGAGGACAGGGGCTAGGGAATGAGCATTTCTTC. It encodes CGTSDRGQGLGNEHFF.

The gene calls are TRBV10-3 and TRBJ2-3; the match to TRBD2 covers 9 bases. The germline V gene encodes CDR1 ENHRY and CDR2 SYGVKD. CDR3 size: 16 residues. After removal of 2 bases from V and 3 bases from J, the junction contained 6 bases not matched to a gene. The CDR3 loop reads CAISEVAGEGTDTQYF. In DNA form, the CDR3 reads TGTGCCATCAGTGAGGTAGCGGGGGAAGGAACAGATACGCAGTATTTT.

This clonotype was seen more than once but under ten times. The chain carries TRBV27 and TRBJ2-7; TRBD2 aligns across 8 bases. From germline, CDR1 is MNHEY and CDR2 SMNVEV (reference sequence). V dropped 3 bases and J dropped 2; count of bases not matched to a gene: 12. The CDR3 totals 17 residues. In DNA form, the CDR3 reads TGTGCCAGCAGTTTTCGCCCCCCAGCGGGAGCCGCCTACGAGCAGTACTTC. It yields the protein CASSFRPPAGAAYEQYF.

This CDR3 reads CASSGGTGTAQPQHF. Here the CDR3 DNA reads TGTGCCAGCAGTGGAGGGACAGGGACAGCACAGCCCCAGCATTTT. The genes are TRBV25-1 and TRBJ1-5, with 9 positions matching TRBD1. The germline V gene encodes CDR1 MGHDK and CDR2 SYGVNS. The CDR3 is 15 residues long. After removal of 4 bases from V and 7 bases from J, the junction contained 8 bases not matched to a gene.

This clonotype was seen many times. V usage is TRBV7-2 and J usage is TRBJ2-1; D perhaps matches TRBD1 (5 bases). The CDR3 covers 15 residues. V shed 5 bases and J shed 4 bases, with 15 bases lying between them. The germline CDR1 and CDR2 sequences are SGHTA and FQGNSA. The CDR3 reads CASSPPGFTYNEQFF. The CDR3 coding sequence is TGTGCCAGCAGCCCCCCAGGGTTCACTTACAATGAGCAGTTCTTC. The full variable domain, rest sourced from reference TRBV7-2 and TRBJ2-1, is GAGVSQSPSNKVTEKGKDVELRCDPISGHTALYWYRQSLGQGLEFLIYFQGNSAPDKSGLPSDRFSAERTGGSVSTLTIQRTQQEDSAVYLCASSPPGFTYNEQFFGPGTRLTVL.

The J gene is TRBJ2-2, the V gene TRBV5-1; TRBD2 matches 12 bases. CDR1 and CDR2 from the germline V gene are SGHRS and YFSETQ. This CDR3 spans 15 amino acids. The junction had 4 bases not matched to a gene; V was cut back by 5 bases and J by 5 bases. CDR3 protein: CASRPSGRETGELFF. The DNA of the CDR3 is TGCGCCAGCAGGCCTAGCGGGAGGGAGACCGGGGAGCTGTTTTTT. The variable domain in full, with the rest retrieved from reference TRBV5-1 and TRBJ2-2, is KAGVTQTPRYLIKTRGQQVTLSCSPISGHRSVSWYQQTPGQGLQFLFEYFSETQRNKGNFPGRFSGRQFSNSRSEMNVSTLELGDSALYLCASRPSGRETGELFFGEGSRLTVL.

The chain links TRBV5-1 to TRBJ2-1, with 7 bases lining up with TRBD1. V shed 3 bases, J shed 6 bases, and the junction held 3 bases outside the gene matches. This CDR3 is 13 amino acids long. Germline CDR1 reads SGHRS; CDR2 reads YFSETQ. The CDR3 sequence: CASSSGQSNEQFF. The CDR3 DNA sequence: TGCGCCAGCAGCTCGGGACAGTCCAATGAGCAGTTCTTC.

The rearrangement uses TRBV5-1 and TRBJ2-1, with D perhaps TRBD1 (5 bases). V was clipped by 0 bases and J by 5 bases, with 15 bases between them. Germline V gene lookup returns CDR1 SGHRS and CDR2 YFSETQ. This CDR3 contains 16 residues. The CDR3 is CASSLGMGKGNNEQFF. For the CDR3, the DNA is TGCGCCAGCAGCTTGGGGATGGGTAAGGGGAACAATGAGCAGTTCTTC.

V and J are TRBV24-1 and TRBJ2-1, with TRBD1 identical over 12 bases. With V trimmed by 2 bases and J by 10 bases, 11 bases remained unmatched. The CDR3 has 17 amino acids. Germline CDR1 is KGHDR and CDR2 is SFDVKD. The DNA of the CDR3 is TGTGCCACCAGTGATTACCCCGGGACAGGGGGCATGGGGGAGCAGTTCTTC. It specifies CATSDYPGTGGMGEQFF.

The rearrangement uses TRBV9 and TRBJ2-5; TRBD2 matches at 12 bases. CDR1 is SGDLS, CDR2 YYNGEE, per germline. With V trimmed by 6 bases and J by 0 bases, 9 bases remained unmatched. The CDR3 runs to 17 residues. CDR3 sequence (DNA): TGTGCCAGCATAACAGGACTAGCGGGGTCCCACCAAGAGACCCAGTACTTC. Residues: CASITGLAGSHQETQYF.

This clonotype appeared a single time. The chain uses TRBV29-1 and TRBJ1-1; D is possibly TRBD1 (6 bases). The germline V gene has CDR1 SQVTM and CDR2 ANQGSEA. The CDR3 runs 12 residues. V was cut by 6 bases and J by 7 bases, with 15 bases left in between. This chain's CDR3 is CSVKQGGGEAFF. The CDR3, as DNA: TGCAGCGTCAAACAGGGTGGGGGTGAAGCTTTCTTT.

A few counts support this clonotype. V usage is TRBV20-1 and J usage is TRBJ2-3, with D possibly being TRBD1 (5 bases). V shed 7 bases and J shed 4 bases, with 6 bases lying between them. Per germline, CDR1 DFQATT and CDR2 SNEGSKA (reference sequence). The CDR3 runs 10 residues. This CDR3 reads CSVGPDTQYF. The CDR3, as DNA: TGCAGTGTGGGGCCAGATACGCAGTATTTT.

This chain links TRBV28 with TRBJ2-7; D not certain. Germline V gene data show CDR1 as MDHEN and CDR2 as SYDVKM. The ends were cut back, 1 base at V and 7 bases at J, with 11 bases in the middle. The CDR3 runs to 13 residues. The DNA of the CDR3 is TGTGCCAGCAGTTTATCCGGAATTAAAGAGCAGTACTTC. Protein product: CASSLSGIKEQYF.

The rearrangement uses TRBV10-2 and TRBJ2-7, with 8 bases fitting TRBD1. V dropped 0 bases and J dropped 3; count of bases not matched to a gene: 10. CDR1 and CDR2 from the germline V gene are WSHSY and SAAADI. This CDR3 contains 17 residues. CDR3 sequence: CASSESVQGASDYEQYF. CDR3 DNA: TGCGCCAGCAGTGAGTCGGTCCAGGGGGCCTCCGACTACGAGCAGTACTTC.

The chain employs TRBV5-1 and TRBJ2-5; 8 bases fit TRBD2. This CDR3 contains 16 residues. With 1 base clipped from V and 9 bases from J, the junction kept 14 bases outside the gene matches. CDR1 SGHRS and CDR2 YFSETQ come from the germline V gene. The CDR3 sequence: CASSLSLRGGYGAQYF. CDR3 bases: TGCGCCAGCAGCTTGAGTCTTCGGGGGGGCTATGGGGCCCAGTACTTC.

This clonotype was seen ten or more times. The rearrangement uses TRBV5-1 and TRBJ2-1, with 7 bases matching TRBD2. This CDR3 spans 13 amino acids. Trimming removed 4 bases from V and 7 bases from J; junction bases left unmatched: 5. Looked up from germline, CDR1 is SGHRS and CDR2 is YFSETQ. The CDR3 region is CASSQSGKNEQFF. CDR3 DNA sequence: TGCGCCAGCAGCCAGAGCGGGAAAAATGAGCAGTTCTTC.

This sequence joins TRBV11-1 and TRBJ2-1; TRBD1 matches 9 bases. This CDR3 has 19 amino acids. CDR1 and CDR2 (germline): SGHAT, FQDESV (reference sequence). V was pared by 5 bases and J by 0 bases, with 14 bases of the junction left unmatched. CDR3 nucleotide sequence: TGTGCCAGCAGCCGACCAAGGACAGGGGAGGATATCTCCTACAATGAGCAGTTCTTC. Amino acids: CASSRPRTGEDISYNEQFF.

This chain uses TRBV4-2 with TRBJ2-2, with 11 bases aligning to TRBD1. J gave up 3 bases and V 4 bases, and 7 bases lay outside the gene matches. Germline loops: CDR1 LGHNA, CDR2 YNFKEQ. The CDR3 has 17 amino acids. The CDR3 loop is CASSPRTGQGDTGELFF. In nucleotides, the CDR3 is TGTGCCAGCAGCCCCCGGACGGGACAGGGGGACACCGGGGAGCTGTTTTTT.

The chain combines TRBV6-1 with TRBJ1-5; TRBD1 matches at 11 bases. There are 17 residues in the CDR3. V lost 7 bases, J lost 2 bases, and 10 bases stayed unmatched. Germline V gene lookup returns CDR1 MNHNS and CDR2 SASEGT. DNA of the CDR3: TGTGCCAGCAAGGACAGGGGGCAAGCTGTGGGCAATCAGCCCCAGCATTTT. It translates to CASKDRGQAVGNQPQHF.

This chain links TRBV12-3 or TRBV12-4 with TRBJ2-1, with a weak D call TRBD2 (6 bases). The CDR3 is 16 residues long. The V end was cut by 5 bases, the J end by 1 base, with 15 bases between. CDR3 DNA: TGTGCCAGCAGTCCCGCCGGGACTGCTTCCTACAATGAGCAGTTCTTC. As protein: CASSPAGTASYNEQFF.

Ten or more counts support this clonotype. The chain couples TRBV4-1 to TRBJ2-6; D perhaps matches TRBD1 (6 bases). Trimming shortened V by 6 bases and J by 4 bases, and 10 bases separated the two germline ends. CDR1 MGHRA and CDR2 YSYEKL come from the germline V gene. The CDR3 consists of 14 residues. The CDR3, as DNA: TGCGCCAGCAGGAGGGGGTCCGGGGCCAACGTCCTGACTTTC. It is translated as CASRRGSGANVLTF.

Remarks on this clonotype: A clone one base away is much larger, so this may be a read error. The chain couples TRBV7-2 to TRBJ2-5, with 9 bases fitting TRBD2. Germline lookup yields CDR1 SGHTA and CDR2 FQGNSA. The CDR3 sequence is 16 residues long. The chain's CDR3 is CASSSGIGTSIKTRYF. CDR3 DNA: TGTGCCAGCAGCTCTGGCATCGGGACTAGCATAAAGACCCGGTACTTC.

The DNA for the CDR3 is TGTGCCAGCAGTGAAACGGACACCACAACTAATGAAAAACTGTTTTTT. Translating gives CASSETDTTTNEKLFF. The chain has TRBV12-3 or TRBV12-4 and TRBJ1-4, with D perhaps matching TRBD1 (5 bases). Deletions cut 5 bases from V and 0 bases from J, with 13 bases between. This CDR3 comprises 16 residues.

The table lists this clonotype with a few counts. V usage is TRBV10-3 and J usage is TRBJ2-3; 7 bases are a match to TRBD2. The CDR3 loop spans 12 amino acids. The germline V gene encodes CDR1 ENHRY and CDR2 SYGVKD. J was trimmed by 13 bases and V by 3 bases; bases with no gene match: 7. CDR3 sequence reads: CAISEAGNHEYF. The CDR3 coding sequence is TGTGCCATCAGTGAAGCGGGGAATCACGAGTATTTT.

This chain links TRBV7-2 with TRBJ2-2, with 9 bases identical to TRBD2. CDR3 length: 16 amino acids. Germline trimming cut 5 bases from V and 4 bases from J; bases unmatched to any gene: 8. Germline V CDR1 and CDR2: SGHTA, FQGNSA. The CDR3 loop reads CASSPFSGSSTGELFF. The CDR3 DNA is TGTGCCAGCAGCCCCTTTAGCGGGAGTTCCACCGGGGAGCTGTTTTTT.

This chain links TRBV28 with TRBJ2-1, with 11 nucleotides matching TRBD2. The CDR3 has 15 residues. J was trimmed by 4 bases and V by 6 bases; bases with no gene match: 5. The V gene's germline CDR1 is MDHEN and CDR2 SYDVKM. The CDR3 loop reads CASSPSGGRYNEQFF. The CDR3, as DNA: TGTGCCAGCAGCCCTAGCGGGGGGCGGTACAATGAGCAGTTCTTC.

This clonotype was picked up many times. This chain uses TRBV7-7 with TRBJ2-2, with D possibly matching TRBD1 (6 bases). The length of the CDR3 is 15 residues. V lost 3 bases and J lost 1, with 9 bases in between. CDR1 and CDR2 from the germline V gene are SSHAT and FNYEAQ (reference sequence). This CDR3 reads CASSLVQGNTGELFF. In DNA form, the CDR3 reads TGTGCCAGCAGCTTGGTACAGGGGAACACCGGGGAGCTGTTTTTT.